The rows below give T cell receptor beta chains drawn from one sample of a study of blood T cell repertoires in COVID-19. TCRdb keeps only in-frame clones here, not all; method: immunoSEQ multiplex PCR. The data contain about 240,000 clones, approximately 90% of them seen just once; the ten biggest clones take up 7.2%. The sequenced sample consisted of peripheral blood. These receptors were obtained from a man aged 55 to 69 who had recovered from COVID-19. The CDR3 runs from the conserved cysteine through the conserved F or W. A D gene is named only where the DNA matches it firmly. Clone sizes are given selectively: once, few, many, or a class where the clone is expanded.

TRBD1,TRBV5-1,TRBJ2-5,-,17,TGCGCCAGCAGCGGGGGAAACAGGGGGGAGTACCAAGAGACCCAGTACTTC,CASSGGNRGEYQETQYF
-,TRBV6-1,TRBJ2-7,once,13,TGTGCCAGCAGTGAAGACAGCCTCTACGAGCAGTACTTC,CASSEDSLYEQYF
-,TRBV9,TRBJ2-1,-,15,TGTGCCAGCAGCGCCCCCGGTGCTAGCGAGAATGAGCAGTTCTTC,CASSAPGASENEQFF
TRBD1,TRBV6-5,TRBJ2-7,-,15,TGTGCCAGCAGTTACTCCCAGGGGGACCTCGACGAGCAGTACTTC,CASSYSQGDLDEQYF
TRBD2,TRBV24-1,TRBJ2-1,-,14,TGTGCCACCAGAACTAGCGGGGGTAACAATGAGCAGTTCTTC,CATRTSGGNNEQFF
-,TRBV5-4,TRBJ2-3,-,16,TGTGCCAGCAGCTTTATGGTTGGACAAGTCGGAGATACGCAGTATTTT,CASSFMVGQVGDTQYF
TRBD2,TRBV7-9,TRBJ2-1,-,15,TGTGCCAGCAGCCCGCAGCGGGGGGGATACAATGAGCAGTTCTTC,CASSPQRGGYNEQFF
TRBD1,TRBV7-9,TRBJ2-3,-,15,TGTGCCAGCAGCTTAAGGGGGCAGGGGTTTGATACGCAGTATTTT,CASSLRGQGFDTQYF
TRBD1,TRBV24-1,TRBJ1-2,-,18,TGTGCCACCAGTGGAAGGGGGGGACAGGAGACCTCTAACTATGGCTACACCTTC,CATSGRGGQETSNYGYTF
-,TRBV15,TRBJ1-3,-,15,TGTGCCACCAGCATCGGGAGAGGGGCTGGAAACACCATATATTTT,CATSIGRGAGNTIYF
-,TRBV5-4,TRBJ1-1,-,14,TGTGCCAGCACCCATTGGGGGGGAAACACTGAAGCTTTCTTT,CASTHWGGNTEAFF
TRBD1,TRBV2,TRBJ2-2,once,15,TGTGCCAGCAGGAACCGGGACAGTTACACCGGGGAGCTGTTTTTT,CASRNRDSYTGELFF
-,TRBV9,TRBJ2-6,-,14,TGTGCCAGCATCTCAGGCTCTGGGGCCAACGTCCTGACTTTC,CASISGSGANVLTF
TRBD2,TRBV5-5,TRBJ2-7,-,16,TGTGCCAGCAGTCGTTCAGGGACTAGCGGGTCTCGCGAGCAGTACTTC,CASSRSGTSGSREQYF
-,TRBV27,TRBJ1-1,-,16,TGTGCCAGCAGTTTTGGCAGGGCGCCCATGAACACTGAAGCTTTCTTT,CASSFGRAPMNTEAFF
-,TRBV5-1,TRBJ1-6,-,14,TGCGCCAGCAGCTTGCCCAGTCCCAATTCACCCCTCCACTTT,CASSLPSPNSPLHF
-,TRBV2,TRBJ1-6,-,13,TGTGCCAGCAGTGGTACGGTTCGTTCACCCCTCCACTTT,CASSGTVRSPLHF
-,TRBV15,TRBJ1-5,once,15,TGTGCCACCAGGGTGGGCAGGGGAAGCAATCAGCCCCAGCATTTT,CATRVGRGSNQPQHF
TRBD1,TRBV6-2/TRBV6-3,TRBJ1-5,-,16,TGTGCCAGCAGCCTTCGAGGGACAGGTTTAAATCAGCCCCAGCATTTT,CASSLRGTGLNQPQHF
-,TRBV7-6,TRBJ2-5,-,15,TGTGCCAGCAGCTTATTCACAGGTTTGCAAGAGACCCAGTACTTC,CASSLFTGLQETQYF
-,TRBV30,TRBJ1-4,few,14,TGTGCCTGGGCCCGCCGACAGTCCTTCGAAAAACTGTTTTTT,CAWARRQSFEKLFF
TRBD1,TRBV6-5,TRBJ2-3,-,14,TGTGCCAGCAGTTACACCCAGGGGGCAGATACGCAGTATTTT,CASSYTQGADTQYF
TRBD2,TRBV5-4,TRBJ2-7,-,15,TGTGCCAGCAGCATCATTAGCGGGGGGCCCTACGAGCAGTACTTC,CASSIISGGPYEQYF
TRBD1,TRBV4-1,TRBJ1-1,-,14,TGCGCCAGCAGTAGCGGGACAGGGGCCACTGAAGCTTTCTTT,CASSSGTGATEAFF
-,TRBV6-5,TRBJ2-2,-,13,TGTGCCAGCTACAGGGAGAACACCGGGGAGCTGTTTTTT,CASYRENTGELFF
TRBD1,TRBV9,TRBJ1-3,-,16,TGTGCCAGCAGCAATCAACCTACAGGGGTTGGAAACACCATATATTTT,CASSNQPTGVGNTIYF
-,TRBV7-6,TRBJ2-5,once,12,TGTGCCAGCAGCTTGTCGAGGGAGACCCAGTACTTC,CASSLSRETQYF
-,TRBV3-1/TRBV3-2,TRBJ2-1,-,14,TGTGCCAGCAGCCAGCACAGGGGAGGCAATGAGCAGTTCTTC,CASSQHRGGNEQFF
TRBD1,TRBV2,TRBJ2-1,-,15,TGTGCCAGCAGTGGACCAGGGGGCTTTTTCAATGAGCAGTTCTTC,CASSGPGGFFNEQFF
TRBD1,TRBV5-6,TRBJ1-1,-,17,TGTGCCAGCAGTTCCCCGGGACAGGGGGCTTTGAACACTGAAGCTTTCTTT,CASSSPGQGALNTEAFF
TRBD1,TRBV5-4,TRBJ2-1,-,15,TGTGCCAGCAGCCGGGGACAGGGCTCCTACAATGAGCAGTTCTTC,CASSRGQGSYNEQFF
TRBD1,TRBV19,TRBJ2-3,-,16,TGTGCCAGTAGCGGACGGGACAGGCCTAGCACAGATACGCAGTATTTT,CASSGRDRPSTDTQYF
-,TRBV4-2,TRBJ1-1,-,14,TGTGCCAGCAGCCAAGAAGGCAGGGGCACTGAAGCTTTCTTT,CASSQEGRGTEAFF
-,TRBV5-1,TRBJ1-2,-,16,TGCGCCAGCAGCGCCCGGGGGGTTGTGAGAAGCGATGGCTACACCTTC,CASSARGVVRSDGYTF
-,TRBV7-9,TRBJ1-6,-,14,TGTGCCAGCAGTTCTAATGCAGACAGTTCACCCCTCCACTTT,CASSSNADSSPLHF
-,TRBV6-5,TRBJ2-1,-,13,TGTGCCAGCACCAGGACAGAATACAATGAGCAGTTCTTC,CASTRTEYNEQFF
-,TRBV30,TRBJ1-2,-,12,TGTGCCTGGACAGGGGATATGGGCGGCTACACCTTC,CAWTGDMGGYTF
-,TRBV10-1,TRBJ1-1,-,13,TGCGCCAGCAGTGAGCGGGGGAACACTGAAGCTTTCTTT,CASSERGNTEAFF
-,TRBV5-1,TRBJ1-1,-,16,TGCGCCAGCAGCCCGGGGGGGCCCTTCCTGAACACTGAAGCTTTCTTT,CASSPGGPFLNTEAFF
-,TRBV19,TRBJ1-6,-,17,TGTGCCAGTAGTATGGAAGGGGGTAAGTCCTATAATTCACCCCTCCACTTT,CASSMEGGKSYNSPLHF
-,TRBV11-2,TRBJ1-6,-,16,TGTGCCAGCAGCCCCCGGGGGGGGCGCCGGGATTCACCCCTCCACTTT,CASSPRGGRRDSPLHF
TRBD2,TRBV7-9,TRBJ2-1,-,19,TGTGCCAGCAGCTTAACGGGGGGGCACTCCCCAAGCTCCTACAATGAGCAGTTCTTC,CASSLTGGHSPSSYNEQFF
-,TRBV7-2,TRBJ1-6,few,15,TGTGCCAGCAGCTTTCAATACAGGCCTAATTCACCCCTCCACTTT,CASSFQYRPNSPLHF
TRBD1,TRBV6-5,TRBJ2-3,-,15,TGTGCCAGCCGACAGGGACGGGGAAGCACAGATACGCAGTATTTT,CASRQGRGSTDTQYF
-,TRBV19,TRBJ1-3,-,18,TGTGCCAGTAGTCCCGTTGAGAAGGACACCTACTCTGGAAACACCATATATTTT,CASSPVEKDTYSGNTIYF
-,TRBV27,TRBJ2-3,-,14,TGTGCCAGCAGTTCTGCGCCCAGCACAGATACGCAGTATTTT,CASSSAPSTDTQYF
-,TRBV30,TRBJ1-5,-,13,TGTGCCTGGAGTAGAGACGGGTCTCAGCCCCAGCATTTT,CAWSRDGSQPQHF
TRBD1,TRBV6-5,TRBJ1-1,-,15,TGTGCCAGCAGTTACCTCTCTCAGGGGGCCGCTGAAGCTTTCTTT,CASSYLSQGAAEAFF
-,TRBV7-9,TRBJ1-2,-,13,TGTGCCAGCAGCCCAGGGGAATGGTATGGCTACACCTTC,CASSPGEWYGYTF
TRBD1,TRBV10-3,TRBJ1-6,-,14,TGTGCCATCAGTGCGGACAGGGGCAATTCACCCCTCCACTTT,CAISADRGNSPLHF
TRBD1,TRBV24-1,TRBJ2-1,-,17,TGTGCCACCAGTGACCGCCGGACAGGGGTCGGGTTGAATGAGCAGTTCTTC,CATSDRRTGVGLNEQFF
TRBD1,TRBV28,TRBJ2-2,once,15,TGTGCCAGCAGTAAACCGGGACAGGGGATGCTTGAGCTGTTTTTT,CASSKPGQGMLELFF
-,TRBV29-1,TRBJ2-1,-,15,TGCAGCGTTGCCCTTGGGGGGGCTTCCTACAATGAGCAGTTCTTC,CSVALGGASYNEQFF